The sequence of this TCR beta chain was determined in a study of blood T cell repertoires in COVID-19. Turning to the study itself: The origin of the acute and convalescent COVID-19 samples was the United States, Italy and Spain. T cells, B-cell-depleted T cells, or PBMCs supplied cDNA or gDNA.

As processed by the authors: Reference gene primer amplification in the assay estimated nucleated cell counts. Profiling relied on immunoSEQ multiplex PCR, and the TCRdb table lists in-frame clones only, not all of them. The DNA gave D and trimming, while V, J and clone size come from that table. The table shows under 150,000 clones, with around 80% occurring only once. Trimming stripped 0 bases from V and 4 bases from J, with 7 bases between. CDR1 is MNHNS and CDR2 is SASEGT in the germline V gene. The CDR3 has 15 residues. This clone was observed once. The source is a man between 65 and 85 years old with acute or convalescent COVID-19. The V gene is TRBV6-1, the J gene TRBJ2-6, with D hard to call. Sample: peripheral blood. CDR3 sequence: CASSEAAAGANVLTF. The CDR3 DNA is TGTGCCAGCAGTGAAGCGGCGGCCGGGGCCAACGTCCTGACTTTC.